This T cell receptor (beta chain) was identified during a study of shared clonotypes between healthy human individuals. Whole-study results and caveats: Read depth was anticipated to influence clonotype sharing among donors. Clonotypes which were not shared had lower generation probabilities than clonotypes that all four donors shared.

The length of the CDR3 is 15 residues. Trimming shortened V by 2 bases and J by 5 bases, and 15 bases separated the two germline ends. Germline V CDR1 and CDR2: MNHNS, SASEGT. As for this clone: What it recognizes is unknown.

Under the authors' procedure: Sequence data from immunoSEQ were junction-only and lacked quality scores; consequently, filtering differed. The table came from immunoSEQ multiplex PCR; TCRdb's copy has only in-frame clones and leaves some out. D and trimming come from the DNA, and the V and J calls and clone size come from that table. Among under 1,900,000 clones listed, about 98.5% were seen once. Material: naive CD4+ T cells sorted from blood. This sample's subset: CD45RA+ positively selected. The TCR was taken from a man aged 25 to 45 in good health. This rearrangement joins TRBV6-1 to TRBJ1-2; no firm D call. DNA for the CDR3: TGTGCCAGCAGTGAACCACTACGGGCCACATATGGCTACACCTTC. It is translated as CASSEPLRATYGYTF.